This T cell receptor (beta chain) came from a study of blood T cell repertoires in COVID-19. Across the whole study: The cDNA or gDNA used as material had been derived from T cells, B-cell-depleted T cells, or PBMCs.

This study enrolled people aged about 18 to 100 from under 25 US geographic areas. Cohort assignment relied on participant-reported clinical history. All exposed participants met a person with COVID-19 within 2 weeks before entering the study. Using immunoSEQ multiplex PCR, the repertoire was profiled, and TCRdb retains in-frame clones only, with some absent. The sample lists 150,000 to 200,000 clones; about four fifths were seen once. V dropped 4 bases and J dropped 0 bases, with 14 bases sitting between them. The length of the CDR3 is 16 residues. Germline values: CDR1 SGHRS, CDR2 YFSETQ. The rearrangement uses TRBV5-1 and TRBJ1-3, with a weak D call TRBD1 (6 bases). The sequencing input was PBMCs or T cells enriched from blood (not recorded which). This sequence originates from a woman under 40 who had been exposed to COVID-19. CDR3 nucleotides: TGCGCCAGCAGCCAGACGGACAGCTTCTCTGGAAACACCATATATTTT. Translated: CASSQTDSFSGNTIYF.